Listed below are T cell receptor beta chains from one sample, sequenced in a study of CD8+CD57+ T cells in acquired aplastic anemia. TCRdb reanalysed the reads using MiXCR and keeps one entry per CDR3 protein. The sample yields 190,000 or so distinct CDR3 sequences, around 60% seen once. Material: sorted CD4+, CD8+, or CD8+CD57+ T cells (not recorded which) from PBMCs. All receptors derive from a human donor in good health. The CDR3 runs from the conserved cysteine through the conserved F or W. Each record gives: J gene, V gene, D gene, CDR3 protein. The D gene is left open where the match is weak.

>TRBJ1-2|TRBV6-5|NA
CASSYDGWGEYGYTF
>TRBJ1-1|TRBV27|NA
CASSIEFQGGEAEAFF
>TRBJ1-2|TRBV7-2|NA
CASSLAGGFGNILGYTF
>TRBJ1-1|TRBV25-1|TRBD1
CASTRDRGTEAFF
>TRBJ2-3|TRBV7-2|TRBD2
CASSLDAGVDTQYF
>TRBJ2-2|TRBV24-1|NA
CATSDLGHTGELFF
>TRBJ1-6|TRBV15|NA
CATSRDPGLNSPLHF
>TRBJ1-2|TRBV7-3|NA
CASSSGRKDRDYGYTF
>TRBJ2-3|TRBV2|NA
CASAGKYTDTQYF
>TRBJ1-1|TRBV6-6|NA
CASFLRGWDTEAFF
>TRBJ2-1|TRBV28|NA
CASSSPPYNEQFF
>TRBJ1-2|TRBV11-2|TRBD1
CASSQRTGIYYGYTF
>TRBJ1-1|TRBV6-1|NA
CASSYRRDTEAFF
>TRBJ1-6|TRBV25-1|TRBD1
CASSATGTGYSPLHF
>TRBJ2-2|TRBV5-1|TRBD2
CASSSFSGGNTGELFF
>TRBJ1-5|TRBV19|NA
CASTIGRRGQPQHF
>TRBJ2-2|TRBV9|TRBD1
CASSVARDSANTGELFF
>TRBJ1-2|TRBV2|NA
CASSEVNANYGYTF
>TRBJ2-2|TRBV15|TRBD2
CATSRDRAGELTGELFF
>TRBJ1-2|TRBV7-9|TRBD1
CASSHGTDYYGYTF
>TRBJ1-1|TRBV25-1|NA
CASSESLQAFF
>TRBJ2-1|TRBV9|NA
CASSVDVGGRAGRHYNEQFF
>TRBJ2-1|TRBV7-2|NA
CASSSAGQYNEQFF
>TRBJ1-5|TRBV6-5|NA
CASSYGVNQPQHF
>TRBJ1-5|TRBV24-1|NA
CATSDRRGDTAGQPQHF
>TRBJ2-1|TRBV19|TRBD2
CASRLAGGLTEQFF
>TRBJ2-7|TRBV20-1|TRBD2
CSAPSAAGGPSEQYF
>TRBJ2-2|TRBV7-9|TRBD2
CASNFGRRERDGELFF